These T cell receptor beta chains were read from a single sample in a study of blood T cell repertoires in COVID-19. Measured with immunoSEQ multiplex PCR; TCRdb has only the in-frame clones, and not every one. The sample includes 250,000 to 300,000 clones, approximately 90% of them seen just once. Sequencing used peripheral blood. These receptors were taken from a man aged 40-50 years with acute or convalescent COVID-19. The CDR3 runs from the conserved cysteine through the conserved F or W. The order of the fields is V gene, D gene, clone size, J gene, CDR3 DNA, CDR3 protein. A D gene is named only where the DNA matches it firmly. A row's size may be missing; if present it is once, few, many or a size class.

V gene: TRBV28; D gene: TRBD2; clone size: once; J gene: TRBJ2-4; CDR3 DNA: TGTGCCAGCAGTGCTACTAGCGGGGTGAACATTCAGTACTTC; CDR3 protein: CASSATSGVNIQYF
V gene: TRBV11-2; D gene: TRBD1; clone size: -; J gene: TRBJ2-7; CDR3 DNA: TGTGCCAGCAGCTTAGATTATGGACAGGGGGTGTCCTACGAGCAGTACTTC; CDR3 protein: CASSLDYGQGVSYEQYF
V gene: TRBV2; D gene: -; clone size: -; J gene: TRBJ2-5; CDR3 DNA: TGTGCCAGCAACTTTGGGGGCCACGAGACCCAGTACTTC; CDR3 protein: CASNFGGHETQYF
V gene: TRBV9; D gene: -; clone size: -; J gene: TRBJ2-3; CDR3 DNA: TGTGCCAGCAGCGTAGCGTATAGCACAGATACGCAGTATTTT; CDR3 protein: CASSVAYSTDTQYF
V gene: TRBV6-1; D gene: -; clone size: -; J gene: TRBJ2-2; CDR3 DNA: TGTGCCAGCAGTGCGGAGACAGTTACCGGGGAGCTGTTTTTT; CDR3 protein: CASSAETVTGELFF
V gene: TRBV27; D gene: TRBD1; clone size: -; J gene: TRBJ1-5; CDR3 DNA: TGTGCCAGCAGTTTAGGAGGGACAGGCTCCCTGATAAGCAATCAGCCCCAGCATTTT; CDR3 protein: CASSLGGTGSLISNQPQHF
V gene: TRBV21-1; D gene: -; clone size: -; J gene: TRBJ2-7; CDR3 DNA: TGTGCCAGCAGCCCTTGGACCAGGGGGCATGACGAGCAGTACTTC; CDR3 protein: CASSPWTRGHDEQYF
V gene: TRBV12-3/TRBV12-4; D gene: -; clone size: once; J gene: TRBJ1-5; CDR3 DNA: TGTGCCAGCGGCCCGAGGAATCAGCCCCAGCATTTT; CDR3 protein: CASGPRNQPQHF
V gene: TRBV6-5; D gene: -; clone size: -; J gene: TRBJ1-2; CDR3 DNA: TGTGCCAGCAGACCTGCCGGGAAGGGAGGCTACACCTTC; CDR3 protein: CASRPAGKGGYTF
V gene: TRBV7-3; D gene: -; clone size: -; J gene: TRBJ2-1; CDR3 DNA: TGTGCCAGCAGCTTGAGCGGCAGCTCCTACAATGAGCAGTTCTTC; CDR3 protein: CASSLSGSSYNEQFF
V gene: TRBV19; D gene: TRBD1; clone size: -; J gene: TRBJ1-6; CDR3 DNA: TGTGCCAGTAGTATGGGACAGGAATACTATAATTCACCCCTCCACTTT; CDR3 protein: CASSMGQEYYNSPLHF
V gene: TRBV10-3; D gene: -; clone size: few; J gene: TRBJ2-1; CDR3 DNA: TGTGCCATCAGTGACGGAATGGGCGGACTCAACAATGAGCAGTTCTTC; CDR3 protein: CAISDGMGGLNNEQFF
V gene: TRBV5-1; D gene: TRBD1; clone size: -; J gene: TRBJ1-6; CDR3 DNA: TGCGCCAGCAGCTTGGGGGACAGTAATTCACCCCTCCACTTT; CDR3 protein: CASSLGDSNSPLHF